The 10 T cell receptor beta chains below come from one sample, sequenced in a study of blood T cell repertoires in COVID-19. Some clones are missing from TCRdb's copy, which holds only in-frame ones; the method was immunoSEQ multiplex PCR. The data hold some 260,000 clones, with 80% to 90% observed a single time. The sequencing input was peripheral blood. The receptor set was obtained from a woman in her 70s with COVID-19, enrolled during active disease.

This chain links TRBV28 with TRBJ2-1, with D possibly matching TRBD2 (5 bases). Trimming left V 5 bases short and J 5 bases short, with 16 bases between. The CDR3 is 15 amino acids. The germline CDR1 and CDR2 sequences are MDHEN and SYDVKM. CDR3 residues: CASSPRGSVNNEQFF. The CDR3 coding sequence is TGTGCCAGCAGTCCTAGAGGGAGTGTAAACAATGAGCAGTTCTTC.

The gene calls are TRBV19 and TRBJ1-2; D is undetermined. CDR1 and CDR2 (germline): LNHDA, SQIVND (reference sequence). The CDR3 consists of 14 residues. Trimming shortened V by 1 base and J by 0 bases, and 6 bases separated the two germline ends. This CDR3 is CASSIGGANYGYTF. The CDR3, as DNA: TGTGCCAGTAGTATAGGCGGTGCTAACTATGGCTACACCTTC.

Of note for this clone: One junction end disagrees with the germline gene, perhaps due to a read error. The chain couples TRBV12-3 or TRBV12-4 to TRBJ2-5, with a weak D call TRBD1 (6 bases). The CDR3 spans 13 residues. DNA of the CDR3: TGTGCCAGCAGTTATATTACCGGGACACCAAAAAACTTC. It yields the protein CASSYITGTPKNF.

The chain recombines TRBV5-1 with TRBJ1-5, with D perhaps TRBD1 (5 bases). Trimming took 4 bases from V and 4 from J, leaving 15 bases between them. The CDR3 is 15 residues long. CDR1 is SGHRS and CDR2 is YFSETQ in the germline V gene. DNA for the CDR3: TGCGCCAGCAGCACCTCGGCCGGGGGTAATCAGCCCCAGCATTTT. Translation: CASSTSAGGNQPQHF.

V gene TRBV28 combines with J gene TRBJ1-5; tentative D call: TRBD1 (5 bases). Germline V CDR1 and CDR2: MDHEN, SYDVKM. V shed 6 bases and J shed 2 bases, with 14 bases lying between them. The CDR3 length is 15 residues. CDR3 sequence reads: CASRGTWRGNQPQHF. The CDR3 DNA follows: TGTGCCAGCAGAGGGACCTGGAGGGGCAATCAGCCCCAGCATTTT.

This clone was seen only once. CDR3: CASSLDSANTGELFF. DNA for the CDR3: TGTGCCAGCAGCTTGGACAGCGCGAACACCGGGGAGCTGTTTTTT. This chain links TRBV7-3 with TRBJ2-2; weak D call: TRBD1 (6 bases). The germline V gene encodes CDR1 SGHTA and CDR2 FQGTGA. Trimming shortened V by 3 bases and J by 0 bases, and 8 bases separated the two germline ends. The CDR3 contains 15 residues.

The chain combines TRBV18 with TRBJ1-1; 7 nucleotides line up with TRBD1. This CDR3 contains 15 residues. Germline V gene data show CDR1 as KGHSH and CDR2 as LQKENI. The junction had 8 bases not matched to a gene; V was cut back by 4 bases and J by 3 bases. CDR3 region: CASSRPTGRYTEAFF. The CDR3 DNA is TGTGCCAGCTCACGTCCGACAGGGCGGTACACTGAAGCTTTCTTT.

V gene TRBV18 combines with J gene TRBJ2-1; the D gene is possibly TRBD1 (6 bases). Trimming stripped 3 bases from V and 6 bases from J, with 18 bases between. The CDR3 contains 16 residues. Germline CDR1 is KGHSH and CDR2 is LQKENI. This chain's CDR3 is CASSPPNRALGNEQFF. The CDR3 region has the DNA TGTGCCAGCTCACCGCCTAACAGGGCGCTGGGCAATGAGCAGTTCTTC.

V usage is TRBV6-5 and J usage is TRBJ2-3; no clear D. This CDR3 spans 15 amino acids. Trimming left V 5 bases short and J 0 bases short, with 12 bases between. Germline V lookup: CDR1 MNHEY, CDR2 SVGAGI. CDR3 residues: CASSKVLISTDTQYF. The CDR3 DNA reads TGTGCCAGCAGTAAGGTACTAATAAGCACAGATACGCAGTATTTT.

The rearrangement uses TRBV28 and TRBJ1-2; 7 bases agree with TRBD1. CDR3 length: 14 residues. After removal of 3 bases from V and 3 bases from J, the junction contained 4 bases not matched to a gene. CDR1 is MDHEN, CDR2 SYDVKM, per germline. The CDR3 bases are TGTGCCAGCAGTTTTGTAGGACAGGACTATGGCTACACCTTC. Protein product: CASSFVGQDYGYTF.